The 28 T cell receptor beta chains below all came from one sample that was sequenced in a study of identical twins (dated by TCRdb to about 2016). Library preparation was by 5' RACE. The instrument given in TCRdb is Illumina HiSeq 2000. Using fastp at Q25 and MiXCR, TCRdb reprocessed the public reads and kept productive beta chains. Each entry merges the rows of one CDR3 protein and shows their most common DNA and genes. The table for this sample lists about 900,000 distinct CDR3 sequences; 12% of them were counted only once. The ten largest clones capture under 2% of the sample. This same sample was also part of a study on yellow fever vaccine responses in identical twins.

Material: PBMCs. These receptors were taken from a woman between 18 and 29 years old in good health.

The gene calls are TRBV18 and TRBJ2-5; D gene unclear. With 9 bases removed from V and 4 bases from J, the gap between germline ends came to 15 bases. The CDR3 runs 13 residues. CDR1 and CDR2 from the germline V gene are KGHSH and LQKENI. The CDR3 region is CASTTTPTETQYF. DNA of the CDR3: TGTGCCAGTACTACTACGCCGACAGAGACCCAGTACTTC.

V is TRBV20-1 and J is TRBJ2-2; maybe TRBD2 (5 bases). The germline gives CDR1 DFQATT, CDR2 SNEGSKA (reference sequence). V dropped 3 bases and J dropped 7 bases, with 15 bases sitting between them. CDR3 size: 14 residues. CDR3 DNA sequence: TGCAGTGCTAGGAGAGGGAAGGGTGACGGGGAGCTGTTTTTT. This encodes CSARRGKGDGELFF.

On this clonotype itself: An end of the junction does not agree with germline; a read error may underlie this. This chain uses TRBV20-1 with TRBJ2-5, with D perhaps TRBD2 (6 bases). The CDR3 sequence is 12 residues long. Per germline, CDR1 DFQATT and CDR2 SNEGSKA (reference sequence). CDR3 bases: TGCAGTGCTAGAGGACCGGGAGAGACCCGGTACTTC. The encoded protein is CSARGPGETRYF.

The chain joins TRBV7-2 to TRBJ2-1; D is possibly TRBD2 (5 bases). Germline V lookup: CDR1 SGHTA, CDR2 FQGNSA. V was pared by 2 bases and J by 9 bases, with 23 bases between. The CDR3 has 17 residues. The CDR3: CASSLLGVATPQAEQFF. The CDR3 DNA sequence: TGTGCCAGCAGCTTATTGGGAGTAGCGACACCGCAGGCTGAGCAGTTCTTC.

This clonotype showed up just a few times. V is TRBV4-2 and J is TRBJ2-3; D is uncertain. CDR3 size: 14 residues. The ends were cut back, 9 bases at V and 4 bases at J, with 17 bases in the middle. Germline CDR1 is LGHNA and CDR2 is YNFKEQ. CDR3 DNA: TGTGCCAGTCAGGAGAGAGGTGGCGCAGATACGCAGTATTTT. This encodes CASQERGGADTQYF.

The rearrangement uses TRBV6-2 or TRBV6-3 and TRBJ2-3; 8 nucleotides agree with TRBD1. The CDR3 extends over 13 amino acids. CDR1 is MNHEY, CDR2 SVGEGT, per germline. J was trimmed by 4 bases and V by 8 bases; bases with no gene match: 5. The CDR3 loop reads CASLQTGADTQYF. The CDR3 nucleotides read TGTGCCAGCTTACAGACAGGGGCAGATACGCAGTATTTT.

This clonotype occurred many times. The chain employs TRBV12-3 or TRBV12-4 and TRBJ2-1; a possible D gene is TRBD2 (5 bases). The germline V and J ends were trimmed by 7 bases and 0 bases, with 13 bases remaining between them. The CDR3 runs to 15 residues. Written as DNA, the CDR3 is TGTGCCAGCACCCCCCGGGGTAGCTCCTACAATGAGCAGTTCTTC. This sequence encodes CASTPRGSSYNEQFF.

This chain uses TRBV20-1 with TRBJ2-3; TRBD2 matches 8 bases. V trimming: 1 base; J trimming: 4 bases; junction bases outside the gene matches: 4. The germline CDR1 and CDR2 sequences are DFQATT and SNEGSKA (reference sequence). The CDR3 sequence is 14 residues long. This chain's CDR3 is CSARAGGPSDTQYF. CDR3 bases: TGCAGTGCTAGAGCGGGGGGGCCTTCAGATACGCAGTATTTT.

This clonotype was seen a few times. CDR3 protein: CASSLSAGGAGGTQYF. The CDR3 DNA follows: TGTGCCAGCAGTTTATCCGCAGGGGGCGCAGGAGGTACGCAGTATTTT. The rearrangement uses TRBV27 and TRBJ2-3; 8 bases are shared with TRBD1. Germline V lookup: CDR1 MNHEY, CDR2 SMNVEV (reference sequence). Trimming at V came to 0 bases and at J to 8 bases, leaving 10 bases not matched to a gene. The CDR3 runs to 16 residues.

This clonotype was picked up a small number of times. The V call is TRBV19, the J call TRBJ1-2, with D tentatively TRBD1 (6 bases). The CDR3 contains 15 residues. V was trimmed by 7 bases and J by 2 bases, leaving 17 bases between them. Per the germline V gene, CDR1 is LNHDA and CDR2 is SQIVND (reference sequence). The CDR3 is CASILRTEANYGYTF. CDR3 nucleotide sequence: TGTGCCAGTATCCTACGGACAGAAGCAAACTATGGCTACACCTTC.

J is TRBJ2-7 and V is TRBV5-1, with D maybe TRBD1 (5 bases). Germline V CDR1 and CDR2: SGHRS, YFSETQ. Trimming removed 4 bases at V and 1 base at J, with 18 bases between. The CDR3 runs to 16 residues. The CDR3 region is CASSPRPQVKSYEQYV. Written as DNA, the CDR3 is TGCGCCAGCAGCCCTCGCCCACAGGTGAAATCCTACGAGCAGTACGTC.

This clonotype was seen a handful of times. The chain links TRBV3-1 to TRBJ2-7; possibly TRBD1 or TRBD2 for D (5 bases each). V gave up 3 bases and J gave up 3 bases, with 24 bases separating them. Germline lookup yields CDR1 LGHDT and CDR2 YNNKEL (reference sequence). The CDR3 is made up of 18 amino acids. The CDR3 DNA sequence: TGTGCCAGCAGCCAGGGGCGTCTCCAACCACCTAGCCGCTACGAGCAGTACTTC. Its translation: CASSQGRLQPPSRYEQYF.

The table lists this clonotype with a few counts. The chain uses TRBV14 and TRBJ2-3, with 9 bases matching TRBD2. Losses at the gene ends were 2 bases for V and 6 bases for J; bases not matched to a gene: 3. From germline, CDR1 is SGHDN and CDR2 FVKESK. This CDR3 is built from 14 residues. In DNA form, the CDR3 reads TGTGCCAGCAGCCAATCCAGCGGGAGGGATACGCAGTATTTT. It codes for CASSQSSGRDTQYF.

This clonotype showed up just a few times. This chain uses TRBV2 with TRBJ2-1; no firm D call. The V gene's germline CDR1 is SNHLY and CDR2 FYNNEI. V shed 3 bases and J shed 2 bases, with 11 bases lying between them. CDR3 length equals 15 residues. This CDR3 reads CASSDNLVAYNEQFF. In nucleotides, the CDR3 is TGTGCCAGCAGTGATAACCTAGTTGCCTACAATGAGCAGTTCTTC.

This clonotype was observed a handful of times. The V gene is TRBV2, the J gene TRBJ2-2, with D maybe TRBD2 (5 bases). The CDR3 contains 16 residues. With 4 bases removed from V and 8 bases from J, the gap between germline ends came to 20 bases. CDR1 is SNHLY and CDR2 is FYNNEI in the germline V gene. This chain's CDR3 is CASSVAGNGLMGELFF. In DNA, the CDR3 is TGTGCCAGCAGTGTCGCGGGTAACGGGCTGATGGGGGAGCTGTTTTTT.

J is TRBJ1-1 and V is TRBV10-3, with D possibly TRBD1 on 5 matching bases. The CDR3 spans 13 residues. CDR1 and CDR2 from the germline V gene are ENHRY and SYGVKD. Trimming shortened V by 11 bases and J by 1 base, and 14 bases separated the two germline ends. CDR3 sequence: CASEQGSNTEAFF. In DNA, the CDR3 is TGTGCCTCGGAGCAGGGCTCGAACACTGAAGCTTTCTTT.

In its sample, this clonotype was seen a few times. This sequence joins TRBV11-2 and TRBJ1-1; the D gene is possibly TRBD1 (5 bases). CDR1 SGHAT and CDR2 FQNNGV come from the germline V gene. Trimming took 6 bases from V and 1 from J, leaving 12 bases between them. The CDR3 consists of 14 residues. The CDR3 sequence is CASRRDGKNTEAFF. The DNA of the CDR3 is TGTGCCAGCAGGCGGGACGGAAAGAACACTGAAGCTTTCTTT.

This clonotype appeared a few times. J is TRBJ2-1 and V is TRBV19, with TRBD1 as a possible D gene (5 bases). CDR1 LNHDA and CDR2 SQIVND come from the germline V gene (reference sequence). V lost 6 bases and J 7 bases, leaving 13 bases between the germline ends. This CDR3 contains 13 residues. The CDR3 DNA reads TGTGCCAGTAGAAGGGGTACGACGAATGAGCAGTTCTTC. It translates to CASRRGTTNEQFF.

J is TRBJ1-5 and V is TRBV27; 7 bases line up with TRBD1. With V trimmed by 4 bases and J by 3 bases, 6 bases remained unmatched. The CDR3 is 15 amino acids. From germline, CDR1 is MNHEY and CDR2 SMNVEV (reference sequence). CDR3: CASSWDSSNNQPQHF. In DNA form, the CDR3 reads TGTGCCAGCAGTTGGGACAGTTCTAACAATCAGCCCCAGCATTTT.

This chain joins TRBV10-3 and TRBJ2-5; TRBD2 agrees at 10 bases. Germline assignment: CDR1 ENHRY and CDR2 SYGVKD. The CDR3 loop spans 15 amino acids. Losses at the gene ends were 8 bases for V and 1 base for J; bases not matched to a gene: 7. CDR3 amino acids: CAIGGASGSQETQYF. The CDR3, as DNA: TGTGCCATCGGGGGGGCTAGCGGGAGCCAAGAGACCCAGTACTTC.

This clonotype has more than one count but fewer than ten. The V call is TRBV2, the J call TRBJ2-7; TRBD2 matches 10 bases. Germline lookup yields CDR1 SNHLY and CDR2 FYNNEI. The CDR3 contains 19 residues. CDR3 loop: CAQGGPRTSGANDYYEQYF. In DNA form, the CDR3 reads TGTGCGCAAGGGGGGCCGAGGACTAGCGGTGCCAACGATTACTACGAGCAGTACTTC.

This chain connects TRBV6-6 to TRBJ2-7, with 8 bases aligning to TRBD1. CDR3 length: 13 residues. Germline V gene data show CDR1 as MNHNY and CDR2 as SVGAGI (reference sequence). The junction had 1 base not matched to a gene; V was cut back by 0 bases and J by 6 bases. In nucleotides, the CDR3 is TGTGCCAGCAGTTACTCCACAGGGGGCGAGCAGTACGTC. Its protein product is CASSYSTGGEQYV.

The chain carries TRBV20-1 and TRBJ1-4; TRBD1 aligns across 8 bases. This CDR3 has 16 residues. Germline V gene sequence: CDR1 DFQATT, CDR2 SNEGSKA (reference sequence). J was trimmed by 6 bases and V by 0 bases; bases with no gene match: 9. CDR3 protein: CSARDTQGANYEKLFF. CDR3 sequence (DNA): TGCAGTGCTAGAGACACTCAGGGGGCCAATTATGAAAAACTGTTTTTT.

The CDR3 protein is CSASPAGDYEQYF. The CDR3 DNA reads as TGCAGTGCTAGTCCGGCGGGAGACTACGAGCAGTACTTC. This chain joins TRBV20-1 and TRBJ2-7, with 7 bases identical to TRBD2. The germline CDR1 and CDR2 sequences are DFQATT and SNEGSKA (reference sequence). The V gene end was trimmed by 3 bases and the J gene end by 3 bases; junction bases not matched to a gene: 5. The CDR3 covers 13 residues.

The CDR3 sequence: CASSFRRASGSTDTQYF. The CDR3 nucleotides are TGTGCCAGCAGCTTTCGTCGGGCTAGCGGGAGCACAGATACGCAGTATTTT. The V call is TRBV7-9, the J call TRBJ2-3; 8 positions match TRBD2. V was pared by 3 bases and J by 0 bases, with 8 bases of the junction left unmatched. The CDR3 contains 17 residues. Per the germline V gene, CDR1 is SEHNR and CDR2 is FQNEAQ (reference sequence).

The rearrangement uses TRBV29-1 and TRBJ2-1; 10 nucleotides align to TRBD2. The germline V gene encodes CDR1 SQVTM and CDR2 ANQGSEA. The CDR3 is 16 residues long. V shed 4 bases, J shed 0 bases, and the junction held 6 bases outside the gene matches. The DNA of the CDR3 is TGCAGCGTTGCCATACTAGCGGGGCCCTCCTACAATGAGCAGTTCTTC. Protein: CSVAILAGPSYNEQFF.

The chain employs TRBV20-1 and TRBJ2-3, with D possibly matching TRBD1 (5 bases). V gave up 4 bases and J gave up 1 base, with 15 bases separating them. The CDR3 has 15 residues. Germline CDR1 is DFQATT and CDR2 is SNEGSKA (reference sequence). The CDR3: CSANYRGAGTDTQYF. The CDR3 coding sequence is TGCAGTGCTAACTACCGTGGGGCTGGCACAGATACGCAGTATTTT.

This clonotype came up many times. The chain uses TRBV5-1 and TRBJ2-3; D is undetermined. Germline CDR1 and CDR2: SGHRS and YFSETQ. The CDR3 runs 16 residues. The V end lost 0 bases, the J end lost 2 bases, and 13 bases lay between the germline ends. CDR3 nucleotides: TGCGCCAGCAGCTTGGAACCTGGGGTGTCCACAGATACGCAGTATTTT. Encoded protein: CASSLEPGVSTDTQYF. The full variable domain, rest sourced from reference TRBV5-1 and TRBJ2-3, is KAGVTQTPRYLIKTRGQQVTLSCSPISGHRSVSWYQQTPGQGLQFLFEYFSETQRNKGNFPGRFSGRQFSNSRSEMNVSTLELGDSALYLCASSLEPGVSTDTQYFGPGTRLTVL.